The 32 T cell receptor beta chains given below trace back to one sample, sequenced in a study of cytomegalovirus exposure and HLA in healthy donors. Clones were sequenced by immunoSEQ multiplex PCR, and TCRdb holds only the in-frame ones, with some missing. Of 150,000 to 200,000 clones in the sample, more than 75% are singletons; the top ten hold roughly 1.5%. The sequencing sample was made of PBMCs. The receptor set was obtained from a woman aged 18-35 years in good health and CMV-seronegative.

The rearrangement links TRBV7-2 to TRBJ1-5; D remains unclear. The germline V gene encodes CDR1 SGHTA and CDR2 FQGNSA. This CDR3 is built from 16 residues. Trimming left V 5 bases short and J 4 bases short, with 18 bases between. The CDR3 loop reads CASSSPGFLGNQPQHF. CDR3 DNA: TGTGCCAGCAGCAGTCCGGGATTCTTGGGTAATCAGCCCCAGCATTTT.

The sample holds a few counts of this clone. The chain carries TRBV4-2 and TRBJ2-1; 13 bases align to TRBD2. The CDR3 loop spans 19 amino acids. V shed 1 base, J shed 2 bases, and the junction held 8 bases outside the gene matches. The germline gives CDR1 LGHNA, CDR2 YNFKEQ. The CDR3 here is CASSQVLAGGVITYNEQFF. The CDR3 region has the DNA TGTGCCAGCAGCCAAGTACTAGCGGGAGGGGTTATAACCTACAATGAGCAGTTCTTC.

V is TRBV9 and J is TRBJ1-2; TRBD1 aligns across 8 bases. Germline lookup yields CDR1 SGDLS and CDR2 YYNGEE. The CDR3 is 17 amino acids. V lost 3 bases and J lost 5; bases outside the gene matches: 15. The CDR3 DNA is TGTGCCAGCAGCGCCGCCGCAGGACAGGGATTTGGGTATGGCTACACCTTC. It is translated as CASSAAAGQGFGYGYTF.

The CDR3 nucleotides read TGTGCCAGCAGCTCCGAATTTGCGGGAGGGACTCGCACAGATACGCAGTATTTT. It translates to CASSSEFAGGTRTDTQYF. The chain links TRBV13 to TRBJ2-3, with TRBD2 matching 9 bases. V was clipped by 4 bases and J by 1 base; unmatched bases: 12. The CDR3 sequence is 18 residues long. Germline loops: CDR1 PRHDT, CDR2 FYEKMQ (reference sequence).

The CDR3: CASSLEYNQPQHF. The CDR3 bases are TGTGCCAGCAGCTTAGAATACAATCAGCCCCAGCATTTT. V is TRBV11-2 and J is TRBJ1-5; D is uncertain. V was pared by 0 bases and J by 3 bases, with 3 bases between. The length of the CDR3 is 13 residues. Germline assignment: CDR1 SGHAT and CDR2 FQNNGV.

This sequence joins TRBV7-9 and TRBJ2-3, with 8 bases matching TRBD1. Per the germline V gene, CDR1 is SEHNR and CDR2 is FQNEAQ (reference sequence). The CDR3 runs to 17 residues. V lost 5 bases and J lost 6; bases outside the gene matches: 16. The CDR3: CASSQLGTGRRVDTQYF. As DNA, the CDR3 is TGTGCCAGCAGCCAACTTGGGACAGGCCGGCGGGTGGATACGCAGTATTTT.

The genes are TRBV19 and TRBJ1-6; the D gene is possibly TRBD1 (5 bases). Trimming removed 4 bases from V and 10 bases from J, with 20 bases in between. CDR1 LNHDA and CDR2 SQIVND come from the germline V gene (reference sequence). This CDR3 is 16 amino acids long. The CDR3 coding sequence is TGTGCCAGTAGTAGCTGGCACAGGTTGTCGCCATCACCCCTCCACTTT. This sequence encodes CASSSWHRLSPSPLHF.

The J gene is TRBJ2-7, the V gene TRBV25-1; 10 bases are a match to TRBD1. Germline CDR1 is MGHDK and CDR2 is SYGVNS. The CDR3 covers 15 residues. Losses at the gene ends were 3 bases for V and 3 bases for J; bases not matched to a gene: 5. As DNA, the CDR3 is TGTGCCAGCAGTGAGGGGGGGACAGGGGACTACGAGCAGTACTTC. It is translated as CASSEGGTGDYEQYF.

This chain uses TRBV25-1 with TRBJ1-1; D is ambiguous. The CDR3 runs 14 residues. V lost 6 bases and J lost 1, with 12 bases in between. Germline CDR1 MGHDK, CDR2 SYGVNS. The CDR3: CASRYSQPNTEAFF. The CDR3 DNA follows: TGTGCCAGCAGGTACAGCCAGCCGAACACTGAAGCTTTCTTT.

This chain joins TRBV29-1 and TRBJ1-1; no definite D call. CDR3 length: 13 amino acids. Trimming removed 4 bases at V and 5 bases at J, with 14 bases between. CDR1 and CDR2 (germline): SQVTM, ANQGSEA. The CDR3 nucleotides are TGCAGCGTTGGGAGGGAGGGCCATACTGAAGCTTTCTTT. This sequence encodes CSVGREGHTEAFF.

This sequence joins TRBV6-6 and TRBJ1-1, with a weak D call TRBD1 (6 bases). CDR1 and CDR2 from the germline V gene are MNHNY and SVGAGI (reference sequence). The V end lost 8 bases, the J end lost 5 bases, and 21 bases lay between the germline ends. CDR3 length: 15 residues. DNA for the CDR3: TGTGCCAGCTCCCCCGAAACAGGGAGGGGAACTGAAGCTTTCTTT. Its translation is CASSPETGRGTEAFF.

CDR3 protein: CASSDTGVKVTNTGELFF. The CDR3 DNA reads as TGTGCCAGCAGCGACACAGGGGTAAAGGTTACGAACACCGGGGAGCTGTTTTTT. The chain is built from TRBV2 and TRBJ2-2; 7 bases agree with TRBD1. Germline lookup yields CDR1 SNHLY and CDR2 FYNNEI. CDR3 length equals 18 residues. After removal of 6 bases from V and 0 bases from J, the junction contained 13 bases not matched to a gene.

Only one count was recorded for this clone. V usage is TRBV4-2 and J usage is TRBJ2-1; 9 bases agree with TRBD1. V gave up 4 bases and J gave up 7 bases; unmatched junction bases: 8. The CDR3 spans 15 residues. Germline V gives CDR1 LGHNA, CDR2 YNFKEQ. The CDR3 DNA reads TGTGCCAGCAGCCCAGGACAGGGGAAGATTAATGAGCAGTTCTTC. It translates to CASSPGQGKINEQFF.

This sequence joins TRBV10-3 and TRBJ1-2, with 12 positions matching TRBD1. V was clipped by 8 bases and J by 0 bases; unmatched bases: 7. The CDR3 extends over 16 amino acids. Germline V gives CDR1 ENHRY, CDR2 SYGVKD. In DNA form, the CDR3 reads TGTGCCATCGGAGGGACAGGGGGCCGAGCTAACTATGGCTACACCTTC. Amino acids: CAIGGTGGRANYGYTF.

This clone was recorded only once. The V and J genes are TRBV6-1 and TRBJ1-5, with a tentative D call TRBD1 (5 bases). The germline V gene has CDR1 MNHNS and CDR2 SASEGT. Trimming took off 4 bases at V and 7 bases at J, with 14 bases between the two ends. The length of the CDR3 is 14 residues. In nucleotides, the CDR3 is TGTGCCAGCAGTGTGCAGCAGGGTGGGCAGCCCCAGCATTTT. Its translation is CASSVQQGGQPQHF.

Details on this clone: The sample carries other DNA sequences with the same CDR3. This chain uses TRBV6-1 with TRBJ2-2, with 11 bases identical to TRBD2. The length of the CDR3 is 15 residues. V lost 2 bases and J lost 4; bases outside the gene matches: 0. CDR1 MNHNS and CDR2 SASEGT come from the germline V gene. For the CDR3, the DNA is TGTGCCAGCAGTGAACTAGCGGGGGGCACCGGGGAGCTGTTTTTT. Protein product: CASSELAGGTGELFF.

In nucleotides, the CDR3 is TGTGCCAGCAGCTCAGTAGCGGGCGCCTACGAGCAGTACTTC. Residues: CASSSVAGAYEQYF. The chain uses TRBV7-2 and TRBJ2-7, with 7 bases that match TRBD2. The length of the CDR3 is 14 residues. The germline V gene has CDR1 SGHTA and CDR2 FQGNSA. V shed 4 bases, J shed 2 bases, and the junction held 5 bases outside the gene matches.

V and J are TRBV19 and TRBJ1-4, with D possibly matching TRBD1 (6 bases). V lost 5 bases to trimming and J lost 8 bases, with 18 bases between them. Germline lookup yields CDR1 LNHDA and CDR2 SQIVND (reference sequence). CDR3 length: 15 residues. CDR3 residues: CASSPGVVPYEKLFF. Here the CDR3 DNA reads TGTGCCAGTAGTCCAGGGGTAGTGCCATACGAAAAACTGTTTTTT.

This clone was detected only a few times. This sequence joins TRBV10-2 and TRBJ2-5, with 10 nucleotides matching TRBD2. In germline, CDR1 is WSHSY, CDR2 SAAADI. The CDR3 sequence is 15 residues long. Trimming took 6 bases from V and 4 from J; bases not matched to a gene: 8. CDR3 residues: CASSGSGGVAETQYF. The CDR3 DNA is TGCGCCAGCAGCGGGAGCGGGGGGGTTGCAGAGACCCAGTACTTC.

The CDR3 loop is CAISESTSGTYNEQFF. In DNA form, the CDR3 reads TGTGCCATCAGTGAGTCCACTAGCGGGACCTACAATGAGCAGTTCTTC. The V gene is TRBV10-3, the J gene TRBJ2-1, with 10 bases matching TRBD2. The germline gives CDR1 ENHRY, CDR2 SYGVKD. With V trimmed by 0 bases and J by 2 bases, 1 base remained unmatched. This CDR3 contains 16 residues.

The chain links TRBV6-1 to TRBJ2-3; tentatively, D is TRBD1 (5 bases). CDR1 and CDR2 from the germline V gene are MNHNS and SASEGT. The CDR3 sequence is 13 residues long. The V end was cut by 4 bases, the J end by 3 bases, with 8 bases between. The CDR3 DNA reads TGTGCCAGCAGTGTGGGGCCGACAGATACGCAGTATTTT. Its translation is CASSVGPTDTQYF.

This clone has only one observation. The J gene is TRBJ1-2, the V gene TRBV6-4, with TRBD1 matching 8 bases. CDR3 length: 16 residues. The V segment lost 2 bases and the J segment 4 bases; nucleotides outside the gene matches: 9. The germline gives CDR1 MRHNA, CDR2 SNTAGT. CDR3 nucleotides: TGTGCCAGCAGTGACGGTGGGGGCACAGGGGGCTATGGCTACACCTTC. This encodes CASSDGGGTGGYGYTF.

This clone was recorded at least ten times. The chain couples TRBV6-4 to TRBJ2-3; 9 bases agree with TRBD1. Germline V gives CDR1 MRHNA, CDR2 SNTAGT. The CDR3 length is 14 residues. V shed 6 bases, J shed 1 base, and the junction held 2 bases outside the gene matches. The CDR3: CASSRTGGTDTQYF. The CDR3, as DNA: TGTGCCAGCAGCAGGACAGGGGGCACAGATACGCAGTATTTT.

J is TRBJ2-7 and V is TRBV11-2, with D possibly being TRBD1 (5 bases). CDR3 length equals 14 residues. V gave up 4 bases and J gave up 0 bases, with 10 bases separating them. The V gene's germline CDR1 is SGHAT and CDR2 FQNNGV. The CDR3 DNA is TGTGCCAGCAGCTCCAGGGTCACCTCCTACGAGCAGTACTTC. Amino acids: CASSSRVTSYEQYF.

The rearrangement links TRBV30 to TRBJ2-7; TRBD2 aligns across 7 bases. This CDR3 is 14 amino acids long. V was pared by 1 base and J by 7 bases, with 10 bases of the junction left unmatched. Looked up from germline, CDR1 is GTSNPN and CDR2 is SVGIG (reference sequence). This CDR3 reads CAWSGLRDGGEQYF. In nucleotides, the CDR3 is TGTGCCTGGAGTGGGCTCAGGGACGGGGGGGAGCAGTACTTC.

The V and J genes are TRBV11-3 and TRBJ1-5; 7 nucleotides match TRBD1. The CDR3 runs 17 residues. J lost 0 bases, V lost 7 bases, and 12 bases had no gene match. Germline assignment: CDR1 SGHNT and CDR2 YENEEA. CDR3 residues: CASTQDRNPSSNQPQHF. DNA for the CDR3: TGTGCCAGCACCCAGGACAGGAACCCGTCTAGCAATCAGCCCCAGCATTTT.

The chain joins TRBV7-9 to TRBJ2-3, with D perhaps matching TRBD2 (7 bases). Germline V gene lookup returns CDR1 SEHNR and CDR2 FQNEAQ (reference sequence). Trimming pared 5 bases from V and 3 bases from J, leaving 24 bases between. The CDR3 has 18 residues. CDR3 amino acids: CASSPDRGGPQGTDTQYF. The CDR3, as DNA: TGTGCCAGCAGCCCCGATAGGGGGGGGCCGCAAGGGACAGATACGCAGTATTTT.

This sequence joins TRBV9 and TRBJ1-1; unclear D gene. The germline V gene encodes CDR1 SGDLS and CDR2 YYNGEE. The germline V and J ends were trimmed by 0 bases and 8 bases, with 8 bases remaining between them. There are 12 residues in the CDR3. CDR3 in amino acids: CASSVGGMEAFF. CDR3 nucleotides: TGTGCCAGCAGCGTAGGAGGGATGGAAGCTTTCTTT.

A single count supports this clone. This CDR3 is CASSLTPGQGAQKLFF. The CDR3 nucleotides are TGTGCCAGCAGCTTGACCCCGGGACAGGGGGCTCAAAAACTGTTTTTT. The V and J genes are TRBV5-6 and TRBJ1-4; 12 nucleotides line up with TRBD1. The CDR3 loop spans 16 amino acids. CDR1 and CDR2 from the germline V gene are SGHDT and YYEEEE. V lost 1 base to trimming and J lost 9 bases; unmatched junction nucleotides: 7.

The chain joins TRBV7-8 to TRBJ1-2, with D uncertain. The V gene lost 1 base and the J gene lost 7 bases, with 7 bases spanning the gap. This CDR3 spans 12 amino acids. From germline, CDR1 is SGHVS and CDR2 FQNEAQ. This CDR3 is CASSLGESGYTF. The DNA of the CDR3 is TGTGCCAGCAGCTTAGGGGAGAGTGGCTACACCTTC. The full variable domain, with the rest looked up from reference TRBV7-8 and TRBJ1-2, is GAGVSQSPRYKVAKRGQDVALRCDPISGHVSLFWYQQALGQGPEFLTYFQNEAQLDKSGLPSDRFFAERPEGSVSTLKIQRTQQEDSAVYLCASSLGESGYTFGSGTRLTVV.

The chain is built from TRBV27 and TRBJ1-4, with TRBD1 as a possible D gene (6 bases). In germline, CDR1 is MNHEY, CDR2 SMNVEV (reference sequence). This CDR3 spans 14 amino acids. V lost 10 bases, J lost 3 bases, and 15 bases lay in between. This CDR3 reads CATSPQGPNEKLFF. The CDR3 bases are TGTGCCACCTCACCACAGGGCCCTAATGAAAAACTGTTTTTT.

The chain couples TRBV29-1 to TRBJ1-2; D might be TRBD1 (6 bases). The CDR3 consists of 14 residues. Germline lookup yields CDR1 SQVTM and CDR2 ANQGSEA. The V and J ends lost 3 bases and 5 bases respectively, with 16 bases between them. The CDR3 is CSVDPAGARYGYTF. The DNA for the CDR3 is TGCAGCGTTGACCCCGCAGGGGCAAGGTATGGCTACACCTTC.